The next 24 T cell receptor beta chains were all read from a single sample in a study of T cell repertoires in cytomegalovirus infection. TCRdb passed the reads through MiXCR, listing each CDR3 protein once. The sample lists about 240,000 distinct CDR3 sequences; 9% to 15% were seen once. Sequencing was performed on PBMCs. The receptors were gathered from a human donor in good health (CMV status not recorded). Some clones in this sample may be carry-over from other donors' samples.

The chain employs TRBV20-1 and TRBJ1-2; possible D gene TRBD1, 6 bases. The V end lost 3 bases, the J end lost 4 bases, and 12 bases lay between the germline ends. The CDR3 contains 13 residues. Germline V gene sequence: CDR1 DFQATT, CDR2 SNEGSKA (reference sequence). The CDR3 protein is CSARVGTTYGYTF. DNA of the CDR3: TGCAGTGCTAGGGTCGGGACAACCTATGGCTACACCTTC.

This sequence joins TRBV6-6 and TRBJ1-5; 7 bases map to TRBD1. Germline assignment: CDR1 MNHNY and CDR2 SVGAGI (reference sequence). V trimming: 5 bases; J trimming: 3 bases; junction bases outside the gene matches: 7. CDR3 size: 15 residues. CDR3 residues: CASSQRQGYNQPQHF. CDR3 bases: TGTGCCAGCAGTCAGCGACAGGGCTACAATCAGCCCCAGCATTTT.

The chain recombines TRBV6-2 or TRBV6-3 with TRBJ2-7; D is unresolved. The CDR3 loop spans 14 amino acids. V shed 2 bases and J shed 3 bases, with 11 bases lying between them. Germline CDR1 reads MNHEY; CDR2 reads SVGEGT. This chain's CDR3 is CASSYPGNLYEQYF. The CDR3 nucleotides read TGTGCCAGCAGTTACCCTGGGAACCTCTACGAGCAGTACTTC.

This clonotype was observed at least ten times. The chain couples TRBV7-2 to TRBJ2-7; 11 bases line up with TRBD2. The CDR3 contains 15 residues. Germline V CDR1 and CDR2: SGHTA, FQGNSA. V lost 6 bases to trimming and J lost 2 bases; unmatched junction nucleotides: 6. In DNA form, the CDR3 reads TGTGCCAGCAGATCGGGACTAGCGGACACCTACGAGCAGTACTTC. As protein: CASRSGLADTYEQYF.

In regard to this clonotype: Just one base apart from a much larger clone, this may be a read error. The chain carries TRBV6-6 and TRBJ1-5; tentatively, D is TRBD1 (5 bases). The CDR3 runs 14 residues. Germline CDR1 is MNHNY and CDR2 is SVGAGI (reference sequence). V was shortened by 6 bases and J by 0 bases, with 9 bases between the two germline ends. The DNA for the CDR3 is TGTGCCAGCAGCTCGACAGTTAGCAATCAGCCCCAGCATTTT. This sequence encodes CASSSTVSNQPQHF.

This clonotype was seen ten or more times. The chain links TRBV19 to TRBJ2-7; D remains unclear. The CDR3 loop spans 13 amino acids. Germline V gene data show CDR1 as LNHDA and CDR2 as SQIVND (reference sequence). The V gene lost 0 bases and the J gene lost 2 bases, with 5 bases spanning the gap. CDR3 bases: TGTGCCAGTAGTATAGACCTTCCCTACGAGCAGTACTTC. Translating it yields CASSIDLPYEQYF.

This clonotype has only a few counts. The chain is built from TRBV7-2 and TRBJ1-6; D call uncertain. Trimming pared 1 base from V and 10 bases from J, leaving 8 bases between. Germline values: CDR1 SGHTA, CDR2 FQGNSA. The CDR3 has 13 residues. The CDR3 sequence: CASSLVGVSPLHF. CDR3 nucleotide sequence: TGTGCCAGCAGCTTAGTTGGAGTCTCACCCCTCCACTTT.

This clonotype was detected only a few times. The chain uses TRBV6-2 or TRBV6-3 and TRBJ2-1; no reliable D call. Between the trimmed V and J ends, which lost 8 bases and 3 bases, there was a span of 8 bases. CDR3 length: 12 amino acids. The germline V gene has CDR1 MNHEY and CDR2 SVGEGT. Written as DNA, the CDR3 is TGTGCCAGCTCAGAAATCTACAATGAGCAGTTCTTC. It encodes CASSEIYNEQFF.

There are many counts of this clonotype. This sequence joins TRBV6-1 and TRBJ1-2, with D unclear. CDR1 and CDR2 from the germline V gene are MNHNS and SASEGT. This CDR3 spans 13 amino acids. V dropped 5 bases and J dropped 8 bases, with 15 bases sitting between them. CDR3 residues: CASSPPNGEGYTF. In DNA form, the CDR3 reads TGTGCCAGCAGTCCTCCGAACGGGGAAGGCTACACCTTC.

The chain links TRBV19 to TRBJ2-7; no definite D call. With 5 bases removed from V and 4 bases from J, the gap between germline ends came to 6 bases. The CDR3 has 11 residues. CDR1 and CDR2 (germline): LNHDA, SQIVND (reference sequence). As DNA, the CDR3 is TGTGCCAGTAGTTCCGAGTACGAGCAGTACTTC. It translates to CASSSEYEQYF.

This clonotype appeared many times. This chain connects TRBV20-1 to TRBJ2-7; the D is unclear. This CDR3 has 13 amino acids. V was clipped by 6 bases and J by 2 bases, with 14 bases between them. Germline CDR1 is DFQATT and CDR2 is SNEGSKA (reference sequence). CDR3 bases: TGCAGTGCGCGAAACGACGGTGCCTACGAGCAGTACTTC. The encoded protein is CSARNDGAYEQYF.

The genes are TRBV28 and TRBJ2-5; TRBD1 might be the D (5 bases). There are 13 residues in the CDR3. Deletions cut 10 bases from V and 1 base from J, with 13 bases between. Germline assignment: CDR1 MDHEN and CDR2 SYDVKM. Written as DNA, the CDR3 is TGTGCCACCATGACAGACATCCAAGAGACCCAGTACTTC. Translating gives CATMTDIQETQYF. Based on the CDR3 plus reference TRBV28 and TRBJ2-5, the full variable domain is DVKVTQSSRYLVKRTGEKVFLECVQDMDHENMFWYRQDPGLGLRLIYFSYDVKMKEKGDIPEGYSVSREKKERFSLILESASTNQTSMYLCATMTDIQETQYFGPGTRLLVL.

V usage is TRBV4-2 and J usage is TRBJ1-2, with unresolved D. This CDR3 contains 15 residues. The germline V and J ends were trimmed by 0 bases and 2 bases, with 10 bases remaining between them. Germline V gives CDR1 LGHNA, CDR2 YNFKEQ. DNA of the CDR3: TGTGCCAGCAGCCAAGATGATACTGGGAACTATGGCTACACCTTC. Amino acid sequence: CASSQDDTGNYGYTF.

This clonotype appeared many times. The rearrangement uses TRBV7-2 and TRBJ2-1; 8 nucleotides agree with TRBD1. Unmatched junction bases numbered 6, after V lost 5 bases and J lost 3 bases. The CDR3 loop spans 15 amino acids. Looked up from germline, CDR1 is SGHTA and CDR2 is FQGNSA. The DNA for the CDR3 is TGTGCCAGCAGCACCGGGACAGGAGGCTACAATGAGCAGTTCTTC. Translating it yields CASSTGTGGYNEQFF.

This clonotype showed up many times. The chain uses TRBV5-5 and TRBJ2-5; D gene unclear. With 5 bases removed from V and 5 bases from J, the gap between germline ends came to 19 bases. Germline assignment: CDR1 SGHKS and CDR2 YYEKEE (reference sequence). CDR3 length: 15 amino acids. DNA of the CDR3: TGTGCCAGCAGAACGGCCACTTATGAGGAGGAGACCCAGTACTTC. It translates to CASRTATYEEETQYF. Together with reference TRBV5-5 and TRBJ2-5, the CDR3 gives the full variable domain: DAGVTQSPTHLIKTRGQQVTLRCSPISGHKSVSWYQQVLGQGPQFIFQYYEKEERGRGNFPDRFSARQFPNYSSELNVNALLLGDSALYLCASRTATYEEETQYFGPGTRLLVL.

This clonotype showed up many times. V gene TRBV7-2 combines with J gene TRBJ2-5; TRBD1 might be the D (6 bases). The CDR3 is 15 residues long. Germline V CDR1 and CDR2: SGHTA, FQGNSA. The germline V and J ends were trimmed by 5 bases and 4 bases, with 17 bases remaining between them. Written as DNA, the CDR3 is TGTGCCAGCAGCCTCTCAGGGGCCTTGGGAGAGACCCAGTACTTC. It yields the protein CASSLSGALGETQYF.

CDR3 coding DNA: TGCGCCAGCAGCGCGGGGGGCCAGGACGAGCAGTACTTC. Its protein product is CASSAGGQDEQYF. The rearrangement joins TRBV5-1 to TRBJ2-7, with 8 positions matching TRBD2. The CDR3 contains 13 residues. CDR1 is SGHRS and CDR2 is YFSETQ in the germline V gene. The V segment lost 4 bases and the J segment 5 bases; nucleotides outside the gene matches: 5.

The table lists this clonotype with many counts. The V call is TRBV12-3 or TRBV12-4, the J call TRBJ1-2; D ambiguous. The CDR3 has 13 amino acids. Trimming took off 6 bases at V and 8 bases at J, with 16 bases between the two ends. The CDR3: CASRYSGQEGYTF. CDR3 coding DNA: TGTGCCAGCAGATATTCCGGGCAGGAGGGCTACACCTTC.

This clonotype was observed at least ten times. In DNA form, the CDR3 reads TGCGCCAGCAGCCAAAAACTAGCGGGGACCTACAATGAGCAGTTCTTC. This translates into CASSQKLAGTYNEQFF. This chain joins TRBV4-3 and TRBJ2-1; 10 nucleotides match TRBD2. The CDR3 is 16 residues long. V trimming: 2 bases; J trimming: 2 bases; junction bases outside the gene matches: 3. Germline assignment: CDR1 LGHNA and CDR2 YSLEER.

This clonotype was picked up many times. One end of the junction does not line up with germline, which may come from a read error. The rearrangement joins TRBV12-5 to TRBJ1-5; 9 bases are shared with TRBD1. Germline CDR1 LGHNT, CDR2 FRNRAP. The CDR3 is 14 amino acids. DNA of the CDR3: TGTGCTAGTGGGTTGGGACAGGGTTATCAGCCCCAGCATTTT. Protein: CASGLGQGYQPQHF.

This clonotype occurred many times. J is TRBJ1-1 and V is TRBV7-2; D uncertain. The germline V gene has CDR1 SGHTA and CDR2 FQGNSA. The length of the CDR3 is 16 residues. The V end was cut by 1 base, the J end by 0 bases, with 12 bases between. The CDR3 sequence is CASSLEPLPMNTEAFF. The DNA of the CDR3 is TGTGCCAGCAGCTTAGAGCCGCTTCCCATGAACACTGAAGCTTTCTTT.

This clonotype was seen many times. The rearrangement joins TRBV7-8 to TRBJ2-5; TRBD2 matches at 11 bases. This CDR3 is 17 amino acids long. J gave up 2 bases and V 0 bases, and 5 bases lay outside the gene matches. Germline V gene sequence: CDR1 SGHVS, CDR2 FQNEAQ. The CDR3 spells CASSLAGTSGSQETQYF. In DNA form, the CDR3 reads TGTGCCAGCAGCTTAGCGGGGACTAGCGGATCACAAGAGACCCAGTACTTC.

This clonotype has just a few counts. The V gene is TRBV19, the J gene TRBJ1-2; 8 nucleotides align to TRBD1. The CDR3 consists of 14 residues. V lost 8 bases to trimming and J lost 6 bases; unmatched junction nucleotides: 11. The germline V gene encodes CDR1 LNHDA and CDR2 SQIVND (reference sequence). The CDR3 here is CASLRKTGADGYTF. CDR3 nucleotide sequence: TGTGCCAGTTTGAGAAAGACAGGGGCTGATGGCTACACCTTC.

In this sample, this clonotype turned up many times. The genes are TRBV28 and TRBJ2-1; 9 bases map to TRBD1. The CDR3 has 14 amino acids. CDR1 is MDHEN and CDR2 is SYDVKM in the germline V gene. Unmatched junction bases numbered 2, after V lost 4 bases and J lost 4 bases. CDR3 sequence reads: CASSSGTGYNEQFF. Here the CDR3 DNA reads TGTGCCAGCAGTTCTGGGACAGGGTACAATGAGCAGTTCTTC.